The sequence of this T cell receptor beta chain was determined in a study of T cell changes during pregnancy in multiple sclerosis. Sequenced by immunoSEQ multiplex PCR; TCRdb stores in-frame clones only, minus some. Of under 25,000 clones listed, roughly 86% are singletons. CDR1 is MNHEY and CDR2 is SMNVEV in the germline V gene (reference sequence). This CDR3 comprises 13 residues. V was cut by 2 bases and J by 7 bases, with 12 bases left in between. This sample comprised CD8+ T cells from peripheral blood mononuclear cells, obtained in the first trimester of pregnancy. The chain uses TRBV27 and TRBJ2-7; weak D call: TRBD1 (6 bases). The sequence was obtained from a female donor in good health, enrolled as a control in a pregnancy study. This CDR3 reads CASSLRGIREQYF. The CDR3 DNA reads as TGTGCCAGCAGTTTAAGGGGGATTAGAGAGCAGTACTTC.